The present TCR beta chain was sequenced within a study of blood T cell repertoires in COVID-19. For the study at large: The United States, Italy and Spain supplied acute and convalescent COVID-19 samples. PBMCs, B-cell-depleted T cells, or T cells were the source of the cDNA or gDNA that made up the material.

Per the original data handling: Reference gene primer amplification yielded estimated nucleated cell counts. Method: immunoSEQ multiplex PCR; TCRdb's copy keeps in-frame clones and lacks some. V and J calls and clone size are copied from that table; D and trimming were computed from the DNA. The table shows more than 200,000 clones, with about 88% occurring only once. The CDR3 sequence is 16 residues long. V shed 0 bases and J shed 7 bases, with 18 bases lying between them. Germline assignment: CDR1 MNHEY and CDR2 SVGAGI. The receptor's source is a man between 65 and 79 years old with acute or convalescent COVID-19. Sequencing used peripheral blood. The chain employs TRBV6-5 and TRBJ1-1; D might be TRBD1 (5 bases). The CDR3: CASSYSSGRRGFEAFF. CDR3 nucleotides: TGTGCCAGCAGTTACTCATCGGGGAGGAGGGGATTTGAAGCTTTCTTT.